A single sample gave rise to the 30 T cell receptor beta chains below, sequenced in a study of blood T cell repertoires in COVID-19. Generated by immunoSEQ multiplex PCR, the TCRdb table keeps only in-frame clones and is missing some. The repertoire holds some 74,000 clones, with 80% as singletons. Sequencing was performed on peripheral blood. These receptor sequences come from a human donor in a cohort sampled during active COVID-19.

J is TRBJ1-1 and V is TRBV19, with TRBD1 matching 8 bases. Germline lookup yields CDR1 LNHDA and CDR2 SQIVND (reference sequence). CDR3 length: 15 amino acids. With V trimmed by 7 bases and J by 0 bases, 7 bases remained unmatched. CDR3 bases: TGTGCCAGTAATGAGCAGGGGGCTATGAACACTGAAGCTTTCTTT. It encodes CASNEQGAMNTEAFF. The full variable domain, with the rest looked up from reference TRBV19 and TRBJ1-1, is DGGITQSPKYLFRKEGQNVTLSCEQNLNHDAMYWYRQDPGQGLRLIYYSQIVNDFQKGDIAEGYSVSREKKESFPLTVTSAQKNPTAFYLCASNEQGAMNTEAFFGQGTRLTVV.

This sequence joins TRBV19 and TRBJ1-1; D is possibly TRBD1 (6 bases). Germline V gene lookup returns CDR1 LNHDA and CDR2 SQIVND (reference sequence). V dropped 3 bases and J dropped 0 bases, with 11 bases sitting between them. CDR3 length: 15 amino acids. The DNA of the CDR3 is TGTGCCAGTAGTATGGCAGGGGTCGTGAACACTGAAGCTTTCTTT. Translating it yields CASSMAGVVNTEAFF. Drawing the rest from reference TRBV19 and TRBJ1-1, the complete variable domain is DGGITQSPKYLFRKEGQNVTLSCEQNLNHDAMYWYRQDPGQGLRLIYYSQIVNDFQKGDIAEGYSVSREKKESFPLTVTSAQKNPTAFYLCASSMAGVVNTEAFFGQGTRLTVV.

The chain employs TRBV19 and TRBJ2-2, with D tentatively TRBD1 (7 bases). V was pared by 7 bases and J by 7 bases, with 19 bases between. The germline gives CDR1 LNHDA, CDR2 SQIVND (reference sequence). There are 15 residues in the CDR3. CDR3: CASMGGQWVSGELFF. CDR3 in DNA: TGTGCCAGTATGGGGGGACAGTGGGTGAGCGGGGAGCTGTTTTTT.

CDR3 nucleotides: TGTGCCAGAACGTTTTCTAGCGGGGTCCCACGTGAGCAGTTCTTC. This sequence encodes CARTFSSGVPREQFF. The genes are TRBV21-1 and TRBJ2-1; the DNA was not used to check the table's D call, TRBD2. TRBV21-1 is termed a pseudogene. The CDR3 extends over 15 amino acids.

This chain links TRBV18 with TRBJ2-1; 10 positions match TRBD2. The CDR3 is 14 residues long. Unmatched junction bases numbered 6, after V lost 8 bases and J lost 5 bases. Per germline, CDR1 KGHSH and CDR2 LQKENI. CDR3 region: CASEGLAFNNEQFF. The DNA for the CDR3 is TGTGCCAGCGAGGGACTAGCGTTCAACAATGAGCAGTTCTTC.

This rearrangement joins TRBV5-4 to TRBJ1-4; D is possibly TRBD1 (6 bases). Germline-derived CDR1 and CDR2 are SGHNT and YYREEE (reference sequence). The CDR3 has 17 amino acids. V was clipped by 0 bases and J by 3 bases, with 15 bases between them. The CDR3 coding sequence is TGTGCCAGCAGCTTGGGCGCCAGGGGCGGCCCTAATGAAAAACTGTTTTTT. This gives the protein CASSLGARGGPNEKLFF.

The chain uses TRBV5-5 and TRBJ2-7; 8 nucleotides align to TRBD1. Trimming took 4 bases from V and 2 from J; bases not matched to a gene: 8. Per the germline V gene, CDR1 is SGHKS and CDR2 is YYEKEE (reference sequence). CDR3 length: 15 amino acids. The CDR3 bases are TGTGCCAGCAGCAGGGCCGGGACAGGAGCCTACGAGCAGTACGTC. Amino acid sequence: CASSRAGTGAYEQYV.

The gene calls are TRBV9 and TRBJ2-2; TRBD2 is a possible D gene (5 bases). The CDR3 contains 15 residues. V lost 0 bases and J 0 bases, leaving 6 bases between the germline ends. Germline assignment: CDR1 SGDLS and CDR2 YYNGEE. CDR3 sequence reads: CASSVGESNTGELFF. The CDR3 DNA follows: TGTGCCAGCAGCGTAGGGGAGTCGAACACCGGGGAGCTGTTTTTT.

The rearrangement links TRBV4-3 to TRBJ2-3, with 12 bases matching TRBD2. The germline gives CDR1 LGHNA, CDR2 YSLEER. With V trimmed by 4 bases and J by 2 bases, 7 bases remained unmatched. The CDR3 has 17 amino acids. Here the CDR3 DNA reads TGCGCCAGCAGCCTGGGGCTAGCGGGGGGGTTCACAGATACGCAGTATTTT. It yields the protein CASSLGLAGGFTDTQYF.

The chain uses TRBV7-9 and TRBJ2-7; possible D gene TRBD2, 5 bases. This CDR3 has 15 residues. CDR1 is SEHNR, CDR2 FQNEAQ, per germline (reference sequence). The V end was cut by 4 bases, the J end by 0 bases, with 13 bases between. The CDR3 region has the DNA TGTGCCAGCAGCTCCAGGACGGGGAGCTCCTACGAGCAGTACGTC. Amino acids: CASSSRTGSSYEQYV.

This chain links TRBV6-4 with TRBJ2-3, with TRBD1 matching 10 bases. The CDR3 loop spans 13 amino acids. V dropped 5 bases and J dropped 5; count of bases not matched to a gene: 1. Germline lookup yields CDR1 MRHNA and CDR2 SNTAGT. The CDR3, as DNA: TGTGCCAGCAGTAGGGACAGGGGAGATACGCAGTATTTT. Translating gives CASSRDRGDTQYF.

V is TRBV6-6 and J is TRBJ2-5, with a weak D call TRBD1 (6 bases). Between the trimmed V and J ends, which lost 6 bases and 4 bases, there was a span of 15 bases. CDR3 length: 14 residues. Per the germline V gene, CDR1 is MNHNY and CDR2 is SVGAGI (reference sequence). The CDR3 DNA reads TGTGCCAGCAGGTCCCAGGGACAAGGAGAGACCCAGTACTTC. It encodes CASRSQGQGETQYF.

This chain links TRBV4-2 with TRBJ2-7, with 14 bases that match TRBD2. Germline V gene sequence: CDR1 LGHNA, CDR2 YNFKEQ. The CDR3 sequence is 15 residues long. Trimming at V came to 1 base and at J to 6 bases, leaving 2 bases not matched to a gene. CDR3 nucleotide sequence: TGTGCCAGCAGCCAAGCGGGACTAGCGGGGGCCGAGCAGTACTTC. Protein sequence: CASSQAGLAGAEQYF.

The V and J genes are TRBV9 and TRBJ2-3, with TRBD1 as a possible D gene (6 bases). Trimming cost V 4 bases and J 6 bases, with 24 bases left between them. The CDR3 extends over 17 amino acids. The germline V gene has CDR1 SGDLS and CDR2 YYNGEE. For the CDR3, the DNA is TGTGCCAGCAGCCTCCGAGGGCAGGCGTCCACAGGGGATACGCAGTATTTT. Amino acids: CASSLRGQASTGDTQYF.

The rearrangement uses TRBV4-2 and TRBJ1-3, with D possibly being TRBD1 (5 bases). Germline CDR1 and CDR2: LGHNA and YNFKEQ. The V end was cut by 0 bases, the J end by 2 bases, with 8 bases between. This CDR3 is 15 amino acids long. The CDR3, as DNA: TGTGCCAGCAGCCAAGAGGGGGGACCTGGAAACACCATATATTTT. Translating gives CASSQEGGPGNTIYF.

This chain joins TRBV3-1 (or the pseudogene TRBV3-2) and TRBJ1-2; 11 positions match TRBD1. The ends lost 4 bases at V and 0 bases at J; junction bases unmatched: 4. Germline assignment: CDR1 LGHDT and CDR2 YNNKEL (reference sequence). CDR3 length: 16 amino acids. CDR3 coding DNA: TGTGCCAGCAGCCCAGGGACAGGGGGTACTAACTATGGCTACACCTTC. Its protein product is CASSPGTGGTNYGYTF.

In DNA form, the CDR3 reads TGTGCCAGCAGCTTAGTCAGCTACAATGAGCAGTTCTTC. It translates to CASSLVSYNEQFF. This chain joins TRBV7-2 and TRBJ2-1; D not certain. Germline V gene lookup returns CDR1 SGHTA and CDR2 FQGNSA. Between the trimmed V and J ends, which lost 1 base and 3 bases, there was a span of 4 bases. This CDR3 is built from 13 residues.

J is TRBJ2-1 and V is TRBV3-1 (or the pseudogene TRBV3-2); the D is unclear. V gave up 3 bases and J gave up 9 bases, with 6 bases separating them. CDR1 is LGHDT, CDR2 YNNKEL, per germline (reference sequence). This CDR3 spans 11 amino acids. CDR3: CASSQTTEQFF. The CDR3 bases are TGTGCCAGCAGCCAGACAACTGAGCAGTTCTTC.

The chain employs TRBV3-1 (or the pseudogene TRBV3-2) and TRBJ1-1; D possibly corresponds to TRBD1 (6 bases). Trimming stripped 4 bases from V and 4 bases from J, with 16 bases between. Germline assignment: CDR1 LGHDT and CDR2 YNNKEL (reference sequence). This CDR3 contains 15 residues. CDR3 sequence reads: CASSPSTGTITEAFF. CDR3 DNA sequence: TGTGCCAGCAGCCCGTCCACAGGGACGATCACTGAAGCTTTCTTT.

In DNA form, the CDR3 reads TGTGCCAGCAGCGCCCGGCTGGGTGGCGGGGGGACCCCCTACGAGCAGTACTTC. Amino acid sequence: CASSARLGGGGTPYEQYF. The chain joins TRBV9 to TRBJ2-7; TRBD2 matches at 8 bases. CDR1 and CDR2 (germline): SGDLS, YYNGEE. Germline trimming cut 3 bases from V and 2 bases from J; bases unmatched to any gene: 16. This CDR3 has 18 amino acids.

This clone has a single count. The chain links TRBV6-5 to TRBJ1-1; 10 bases line up with TRBD1. J gave up 6 bases and V 2 bases, and 3 bases lay outside the gene matches. CDR1 is MNHEY and CDR2 is SVGAGI in the germline V gene. The CDR3 extends over 14 amino acids. This CDR3 reads CASSYTGQGAEAFF. CDR3 coding DNA: TGTGCCAGCAGTTACACCGGACAGGGGGCTGAAGCTTTCTTT.

The chain recombines TRBV28 with TRBJ1-2; 10 nucleotides align to TRBD1. Germline-derived CDR1 and CDR2 are MDHEN and SYDVKM. Losses at the gene ends were 5 bases for V and 3 bases for J; bases not matched to a gene: 6. The CDR3 has 15 residues. The CDR3 DNA sequence: TGTGCCAGCAGTGCGACCGGGACAGGGGACTATGGCTACACCTTC. This gives the protein CASSATGTGDYGYTF.

This clone was picked up one time. The CDR3 protein is CASSSQGNSPLHF. The CDR3 DNA reads TGTGCCAGCAGTTCACAGGGAAATTCACCCCTCCACTTT. The gene calls are TRBV12-3 or TRBV12-4 and TRBJ1-6; possible D gene TRBD1, 6 bases. CDR3 length: 13 residues. V lost 4 bases to trimming and J lost 7 bases, with 8 bases between them.

This chain uses TRBV14 with TRBJ2-5, with D perhaps TRBD1 (6 bases). The CDR3 runs 14 residues. Germline lookup yields CDR1 SGHDN and CDR2 FVKESK. V shed 4 bases and J shed 5 bases, with 14 bases lying between them. The CDR3 loop is CASSRDISGETQYF. The CDR3 nucleotides are TGTGCCAGCAGCCGGGACATTTCGGGTGAGACCCAGTACTTC.

The rearrangement uses TRBV9 and TRBJ2-1; D is possibly TRBD2 (5 bases). There are 15 residues in the CDR3. Trimming left V 3 bases short and J 7 bases short, with 17 bases between. Per germline, CDR1 SGDLS and CDR2 YYNGEE. The CDR3 region is CASSAVPEVRNEQFF. CDR3 bases: TGTGCCAGCAGCGCTGTCCCGGAGGTTCGAAATGAGCAGTTCTTC.

This chain links TRBV27 with TRBJ2-3; 8 nucleotides match TRBD2. This CDR3 is built from 15 residues. Germline-derived CDR1 and CDR2 are MNHEY and SMNVEV (reference sequence). Trimming took 2 bases from V and 5 from J; bases not matched to a gene: 6. This chain's CDR3 is CASSLNRAGVDTQYF. The CDR3 DNA follows: TGTGCCAGCAGTTTAAACCGAGCGGGAGTAGATACGCAGTATTTT.

V gene TRBV5-1 combines with J gene TRBJ1-4; D is unresolved. The length of the CDR3 is 15 residues. CDR1 and CDR2 (germline): SGHRS, YFSETQ. V was shortened by 0 bases and J by 8 bases, with 14 bases between the two germline ends. For the CDR3, the DNA is TGCGCCAGCAGCTTGGGGAGCCCCGCCGGGGAAAAACTGTTTTTT. Its translation is CASSLGSPAGEKLFF.

The V gene is TRBV3-1 (or the pseudogene TRBV3-2), the J gene TRBJ2-2; possible D gene TRBD2, 6 bases. CDR1 and CDR2 from the germline V gene are LGHDT and YNNKEL (reference sequence). CDR3 length: 16 amino acids. V was trimmed by 11 bases and J by 4 bases, leaving 23 bases between them. CDR3 nucleotides: TGTGCCTCCACCCACTTAGCCCGGAGGGGCACCGGGGAGCTGTTTTTT. Its protein is CASTHLARRGTGELFF.

The CDR3 DNA reads as TGTGCCAGCAGTATGGGACAGGGCTTTGAGACCCAGTACTTC. It is translated as CASSMGQGFETQYF. The chain employs TRBV5-4 and TRBJ2-5; 9 positions match TRBD1. The CDR3 length is 14 residues. V lost 5 bases, J lost 5 bases, and 7 bases stayed unmatched. CDR1 and CDR2 (germline): SGHNT, YYREEE (reference sequence).

The chain joins TRBV6-5 to TRBJ1-3; TRBD1 might be the D (6 bases). Germline lookup yields CDR1 MNHEY and CDR2 SVGAGI. The CDR3 extends over 15 amino acids. Trimming took off 4 bases at V and 0 bases at J, with 10 bases between the two ends. As DNA, the CDR3 is TGTGCCAGCAGTTTGACAGGAAGCTCTGGAAACACCATATATTTT. Translated, it gives CASSLTGSSGNTIYF.